The 5 T cell receptor beta chains presented below share a single source sample, sequenced in a study of cytomegalovirus exposure and HLA in healthy donors. PCR was performed using 60 Vbeta and 13 Jbeta primers. Clones were sequenced by immunoSEQ multiplex PCR, and TCRdb holds only the in-frame ones, with some missing. This sample has fewer than 200,000 clones; 65% to 85% occur once, and the top ten carry 1.3% to 1.5%. Sequenced input: PBMCs. The receptors derive from a man aged 55-75 years in good health and CMV-seronegative.

For the CDR3, the DNA is TGTGCCACCCTTTTTCCCGGGGCCAACGTCCTGACTTTC. Translation gives CATLFPGANVLTF. The chain combines TRBV28 with TRBJ2-6; D gene uncertain. CDR3 size: 13 residues. Trimming removed 10 bases at V and 4 bases at J, with 11 bases between. CDR1 and CDR2 from the germline V gene are MDHEN and SYDVKM.

The chain joins TRBV5-4 to TRBJ2-5, with a tentative D call TRBD2 (5 bases). Germline loops: CDR1 SGHNT, CDR2 YYREEE (reference sequence). There are 13 residues in the CDR3. Trimming stripped 4 bases from V and 2 bases from J, with 9 bases between. CDR3 bases: TGTGCCAGCAGCCCAGCGGTTCAAGAGACCCAGTACTTC. It codes for CASSPAVQETQYF.

The chain employs TRBV5-4 and TRBJ2-3; TRBD1 agrees at 9 bases. CDR3 size: 17 residues. Looked up from germline, CDR1 is SGHNT and CDR2 is YYREEE (reference sequence). Trimming at V came to 0 bases and at J to 4 bases, leaving 9 bases not matched to a gene. DNA for the CDR3: TGTGCCAGCAGCTTGGGGGTCGGGACAGGGCGTCCAGATACGCAGTATTTT. Its translation is CASSLGVGTGRPDTQYF.

This chain joins TRBV6-5 and TRBJ2-7; the D gene is possibly TRBD1 (5 bases). The CDR3 sequence is 13 residues long. The V gene lost 2 bases and the J gene lost 6 bases, with 11 bases spanning the gap. Germline loops: CDR1 MNHEY, CDR2 SVGAGI. CDR3: CASSYRRALEQYF. For the CDR3, the DNA is TGTGCCAGCAGTTACCGCAGGGCTCTCGAGCAGTACTTC.

This CDR3 is CASSEAYRVNTEAFF. In nucleotides, the CDR3 is TGTGCCAGCAGTGAAGCGTACAGAGTGAACACTGAAGCTTTCTTT. The gene calls are TRBV6-1 and TRBJ1-1; D is unclear. V was pared by 0 bases and J by 0 bases, with 8 bases between. The V gene's germline CDR1 is MNHNS and CDR2 SASEGT. The CDR3 contains 15 residues.